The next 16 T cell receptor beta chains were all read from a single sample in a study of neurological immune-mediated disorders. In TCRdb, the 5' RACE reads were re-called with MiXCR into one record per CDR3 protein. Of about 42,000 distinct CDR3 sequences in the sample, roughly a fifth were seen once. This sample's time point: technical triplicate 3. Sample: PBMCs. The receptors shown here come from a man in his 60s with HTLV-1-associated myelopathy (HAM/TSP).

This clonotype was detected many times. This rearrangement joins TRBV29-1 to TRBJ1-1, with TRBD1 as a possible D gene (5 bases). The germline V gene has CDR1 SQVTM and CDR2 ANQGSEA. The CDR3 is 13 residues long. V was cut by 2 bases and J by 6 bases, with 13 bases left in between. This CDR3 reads CSVEQGGFSEAFF. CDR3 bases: TGCAGCGTTGAACAGGGAGGCTTTTCTGAAGCTTTCTTT.

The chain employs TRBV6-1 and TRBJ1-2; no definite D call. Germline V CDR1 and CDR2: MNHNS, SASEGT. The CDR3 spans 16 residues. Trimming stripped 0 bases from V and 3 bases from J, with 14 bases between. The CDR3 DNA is TGTGCCAGCAGTGAAGCGCGGACGGGCAGCGACTATGGCTACACCTTC. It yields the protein CASSEARTGSDYGYTF.

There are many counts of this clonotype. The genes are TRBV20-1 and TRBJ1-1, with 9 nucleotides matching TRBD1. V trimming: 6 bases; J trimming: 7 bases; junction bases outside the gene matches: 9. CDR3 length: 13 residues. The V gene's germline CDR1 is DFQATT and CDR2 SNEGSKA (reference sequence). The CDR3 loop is CSARDREDFEAFF. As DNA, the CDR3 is TGCAGTGCGCGGGACAGGGAAGACTTTGAAGCTTTCTTT.

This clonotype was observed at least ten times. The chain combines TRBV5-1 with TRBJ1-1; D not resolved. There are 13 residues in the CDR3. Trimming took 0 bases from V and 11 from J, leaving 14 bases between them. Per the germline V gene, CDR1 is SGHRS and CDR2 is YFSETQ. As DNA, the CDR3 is TGCGCCAGCAGCTTGGCCGGCGTCGGGGAGGCTTTCTTT. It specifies CASSLAGVGEAFF.

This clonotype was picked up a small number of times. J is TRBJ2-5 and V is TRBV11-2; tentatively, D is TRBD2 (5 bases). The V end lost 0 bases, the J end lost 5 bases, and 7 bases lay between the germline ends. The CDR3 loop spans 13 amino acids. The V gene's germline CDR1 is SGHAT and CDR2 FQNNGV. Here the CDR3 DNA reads TGTGCCAGCAGCTTAGATCCGGGGGAGACCCAGTACTTC. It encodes CASSLDPGETQYF.

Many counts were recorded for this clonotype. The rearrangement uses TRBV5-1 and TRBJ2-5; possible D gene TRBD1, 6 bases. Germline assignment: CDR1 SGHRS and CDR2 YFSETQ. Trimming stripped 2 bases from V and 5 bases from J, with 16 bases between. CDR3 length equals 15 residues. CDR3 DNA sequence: TGCGCCAGCAGCTTCTCGTTCAGGGGTGGGGAGACCCAGTACTTC. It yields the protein CASSFSFRGGETQYF.

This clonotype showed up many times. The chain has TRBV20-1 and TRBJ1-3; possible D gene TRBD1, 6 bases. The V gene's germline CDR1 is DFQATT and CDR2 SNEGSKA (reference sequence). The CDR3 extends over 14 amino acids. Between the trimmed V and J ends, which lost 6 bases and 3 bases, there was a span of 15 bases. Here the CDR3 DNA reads TGCAGTGCCCCCGGGGGGGCTGGTGGAAACACCATATATTTT. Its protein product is CSAPGGAGGNTIYF.

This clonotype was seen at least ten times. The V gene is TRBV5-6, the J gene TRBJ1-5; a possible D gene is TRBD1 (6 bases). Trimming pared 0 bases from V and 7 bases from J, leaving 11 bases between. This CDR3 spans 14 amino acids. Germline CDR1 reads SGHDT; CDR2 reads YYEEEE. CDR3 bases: TGTGCCAGCAGCTTGGCGGCAGGGGACCAGCCCCAGCATTTT. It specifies CASSLAAGDQPQHF. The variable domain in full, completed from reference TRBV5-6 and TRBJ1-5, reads DAGVTQSPTHLIKTRGQQVTLRCSPKSGHDTVSWYQQALGQGPQFIFQYYEEEERQRGNFPDRFSGHQFPNYSSELNVNALLLGDSALYLCASSLAAGDQPQHFGDGTRLSIL.

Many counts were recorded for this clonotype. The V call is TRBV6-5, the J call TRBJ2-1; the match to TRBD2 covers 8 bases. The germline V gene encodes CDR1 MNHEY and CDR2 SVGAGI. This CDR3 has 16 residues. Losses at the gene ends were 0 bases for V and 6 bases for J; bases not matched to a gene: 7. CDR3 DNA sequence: TGTGCCAGCAGTTACTCTCCCAGCGGGAGACGCAATGAGCAGTTCTTC. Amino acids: CASSYSPSGRRNEQFF.

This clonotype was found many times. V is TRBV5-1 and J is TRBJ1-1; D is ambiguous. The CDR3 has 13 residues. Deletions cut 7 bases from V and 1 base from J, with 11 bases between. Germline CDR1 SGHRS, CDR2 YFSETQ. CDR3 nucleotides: TGCGCCAGCGCTGAATCGGGGAACACTGAAGCTTTCTTT. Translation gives CASAESGNTEAFF.

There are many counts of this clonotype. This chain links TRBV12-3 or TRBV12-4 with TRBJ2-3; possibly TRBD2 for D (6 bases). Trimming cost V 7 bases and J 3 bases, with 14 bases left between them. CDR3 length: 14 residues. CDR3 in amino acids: CASTLREATDTQYF. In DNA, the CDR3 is TGTGCCAGCACCCTAAGGGAGGCTACAGATACGCAGTATTTT.

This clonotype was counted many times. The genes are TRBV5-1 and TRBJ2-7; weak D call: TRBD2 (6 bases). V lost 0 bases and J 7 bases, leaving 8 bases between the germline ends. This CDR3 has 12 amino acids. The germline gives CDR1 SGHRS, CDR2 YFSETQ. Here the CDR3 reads CASSLGSGEQYF. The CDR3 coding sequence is TGCGCCAGCAGCTTGGGTAGCGGAGAGCAGTACTTC.

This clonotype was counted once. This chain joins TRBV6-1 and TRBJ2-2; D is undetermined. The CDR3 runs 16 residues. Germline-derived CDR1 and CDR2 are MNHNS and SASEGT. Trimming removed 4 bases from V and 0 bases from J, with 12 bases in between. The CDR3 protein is CASSVQLFANTGELFF. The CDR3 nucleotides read TGTGCCAGCAGTGTGCAGTTGTTCGCGAACACCGGGGAGCTGTTTTTT.

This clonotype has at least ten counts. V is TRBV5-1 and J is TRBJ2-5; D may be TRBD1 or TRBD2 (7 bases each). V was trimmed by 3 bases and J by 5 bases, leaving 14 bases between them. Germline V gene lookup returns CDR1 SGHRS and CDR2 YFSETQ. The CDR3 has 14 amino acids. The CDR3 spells CASSYRQGGETQYF. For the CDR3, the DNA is TGCGCCAGCAGCTACCGACAGGGAGGGGAGACCCAGTACTTC.

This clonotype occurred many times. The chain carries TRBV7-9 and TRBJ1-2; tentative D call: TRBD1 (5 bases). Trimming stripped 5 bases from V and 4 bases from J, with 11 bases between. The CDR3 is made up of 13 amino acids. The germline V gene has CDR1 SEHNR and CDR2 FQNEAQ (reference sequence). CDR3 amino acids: CASSPWGSYGYTF. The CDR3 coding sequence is TGTGCCAGCAGCCCGTGGGGCAGCTATGGCTACACCTTC.

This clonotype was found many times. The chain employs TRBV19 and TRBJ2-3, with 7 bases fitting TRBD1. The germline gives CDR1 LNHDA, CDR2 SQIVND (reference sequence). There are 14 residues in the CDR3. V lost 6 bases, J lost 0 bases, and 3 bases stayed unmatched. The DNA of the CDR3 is TGTGCCAGTAGAACAGGGGAGAGCACAGATACGCAGTATTTT. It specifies CASRTGESTDTQYF.